The present T cell receptor (beta chain) was sequenced within a study of early T cells in non-severe SARS-CoV-2 infection. Overall study: Unsorted whole-blood RNA was sequenced in bulk, leaving chains unpaired.

Trimming removed 5 bases at V and 8 bases at J, with 16 bases between. Germline lookup yields CDR1 SQVTM and CDR2 ANQGSEA. This CDR3 has 14 amino acids. Researchers attached unique molecular identifiers to individual cDNA molecules. A single record per CDR3 protein comes from TCRdb applying MiXCR to the 5' RACE reads. Found here are 100,000 to 120,000 distinct CDR3 sequences, around 10% of them singletons; the top ten hold 3% to 3.5%. This clonotype showed up just a few times. The clonotype was recovered from an adult who was a healthcare worker with PCR-confirmed SARS-CoV-2 infection or an uninfected control (not recorded which). V is TRBV29-1 and J is TRBJ1-6; D possibly corresponds to TRBD1 (5 bases). Sequencing input: whole blood. Written as DNA, the CDR3 is TGCAGCGTTAGGTCGGGGCCGAGGGATTCACCCCTCCACTTT. Translation: CSVRSGPRDSPLHF. Combining the CDR3 with reference TRBV29-1 and TRBJ1-6 gives the whole variable domain SAVISQKPSRDICQRGTSLTIQCQVDSQVTMMFWYRQQPGQSLTLIATANQGSEATYESGFVIDKFPISRPNLTFSTLTVSNMSPEDSSIYLCSVRSGPRDSPLHFGNGTRLTVT.